Sequencing of this T cell receptor delta chain was carried out in a study of gamma-delta chains in newborns, infants, children. Study in general: Microbial exposure reportedly drives polyclonal innate γδ T cell expansion after birth.

As to this clone: This is likely an artifact of a read error, given a far larger clone one base away.

TCRdb redid the clone calls on the reads with CATT. The data contain fewer than 12,000 delta-chain clones, 8.5% to 9.5% of them seen just once; the ten biggest clones take up 8.8%. Germline-derived CDR1 and CDR2 are GEAIGNYY and EKD. The CDR3 is made up of 21 amino acids. With 4 bases clipped from V and 2 bases from J, the junction kept 22 bases outside the gene matches. The chain uses TRDV2 and TRDJ1; 12 positions match TRDD3. Sequences were obtained from blood. The clonotype comes from a child who was a newborn, infant or young child, either healthy, febrile or measles-vaccinated (not recorded which). In DNA, the CDR3 is TGTGCCTGTGAAGGAATTACTGGGGGATACCAGGTGGATGGTCGTACCGATAAACTCATCTTT. It specifies CACEGITGGYQVDGRTDKLIF.